This T cell receptor (beta chain) was identified in a study of blood T cell repertoires in COVID-19. Whole-study context: Material from acute and convalescent COVID-19 was sourced from the United States, Italy and Spain. T cells, B-cell-depleted T cells, or PBMCs supplied cDNA or gDNA.

As originally analysed: From reference gene primer amplification, estimates of nucleated cell counts were derived. Profiling relied on immunoSEQ multiplex PCR, and the TCRdb table lists in-frame clones only, not all of them. Clonal size and the V and J genes are those of that table, whereas D and trimming came from the DNA. The sample contains some 350,000 clones, about 83% of which appear only once. The V and J ends lost 1 base and 2 bases respectively, with 12 bases between them. CDR1 is SGHVS, CDR2 FQNEAQ, per germline. CDR3 length: 15 residues. Sequenced input: peripheral blood. The V gene is TRBV7-8, the J gene TRBJ2-7; D might be TRBD1 (5 bases). The receptor's source is a man aged 30-40 years with active or convalescent COVID-19. CDR3 sequence (DNA): TGTGCCAGCAGCTTAGAAGGGGCCGCGCCCTACGAGCAGTACTTC. Amino acid sequence: CASSLEGAAPYEQYF.